This TCR beta chain was recorded in a study of blood T cell repertoires in COVID-19. Study-wide background: Samples taken during acute and convalescent COVID-19 were collected in the United States, Italy and Spain. The analysed material was cDNA or gDNA that came from T cells, B-cell-depleted T cells, or PBMCs.

V was cut by 4 bases and J by 11 bases, with 11 bases left in between. Germline CDR1 reads MGHDK; CDR2 reads SYGVNS. The CDR3 is 11 amino acids. Authors' analysis steps: Using reference gene primer amplification, nucleated cell counts were estimated. Clones were sequenced by immunoSEQ multiplex PCR, and TCRdb holds only the in-frame ones, with some missing. The V and J calls and clone size are taken from that table; D and trimming were inferred from the DNA. Of 130,000 or so clones in the sample, around 88% were seen once. This clone has only one observation. The sample consisted of peripheral blood. This sequence was found in a man in his forties or fifties with acute or convalescent COVID-19. The chain joins TRBV25-1 to TRBJ1-1, with D unresolved. CDR3 in DNA: TGTGCCAGCAGTGGTCCAAGAAGCGCTTTCTTT. Encoded protein: CASSGPRSAFF.